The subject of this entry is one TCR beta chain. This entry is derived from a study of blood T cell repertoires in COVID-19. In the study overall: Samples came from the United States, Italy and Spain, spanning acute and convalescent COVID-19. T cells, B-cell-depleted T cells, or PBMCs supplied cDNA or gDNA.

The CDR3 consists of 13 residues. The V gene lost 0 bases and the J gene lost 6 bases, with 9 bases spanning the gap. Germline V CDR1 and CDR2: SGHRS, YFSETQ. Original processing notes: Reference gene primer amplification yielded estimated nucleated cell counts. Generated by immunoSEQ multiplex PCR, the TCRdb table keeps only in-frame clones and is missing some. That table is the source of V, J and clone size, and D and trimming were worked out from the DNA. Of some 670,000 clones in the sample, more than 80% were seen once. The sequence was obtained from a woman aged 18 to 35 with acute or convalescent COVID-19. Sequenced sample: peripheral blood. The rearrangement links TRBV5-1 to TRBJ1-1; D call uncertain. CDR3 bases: TGCGCCAGCAGCTTGGCCGGGGTTGCTGAAGCTTTCTTT. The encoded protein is CASSLAGVAEAFF.